The 8 T cell receptor beta chains reported below all come from one sample, sequenced in a study of blood T cell repertoires in COVID-19. Assay: immunoSEQ multiplex PCR; the TCRdb copy retains only in-frame clones and omits some. The data hold 30,000 to 40,000 clones, with 93% observed a single time. The sample was peripheral blood. The receptors were sampled from a human donor in a cohort sampled during active COVID-19.

The chain is built from TRBV2 and TRBJ1-2; D possibly corresponds to TRBD1 (6 bases). Trimming cost V 4 bases and J 2 bases, with 11 bases left between them. This CDR3 has 14 residues. Germline CDR1 and CDR2: SNHLY and FYNNEI. This chain's CDR3 is CASSGAGENYGYTF. CDR3 coding DNA: TGTGCCAGCAGTGGGGCAGGGGAGAACTATGGCTACACCTTC.

This chain joins TRBV2 and TRBJ2-7, with D possibly being TRBD1 (6 bases). The CDR3 contains 12 residues. The germline V gene has CDR1 SNHLY and CDR2 FYNNEI. V was pared by 5 bases and J by 5 bases, with 10 bases between. For the CDR3, the DNA is TGTGCCAGCAGTAAACAGGGAGACGAGCAGTACTTC. Residues: CASSKQGDEQYF. The full variable domain, with the rest looked up from reference TRBV2 and TRBJ2-7, is EPEVTQTPSHQVTQMGQEVILRCVPISNHLYFYWYRQILGQKVEFLVSFYNNEISEKSEIFDDQFSVERPDGSNFTLKIRSTKLEDSAMYFCASSKQGDEQYFGPGTRLTVT.

In this sample, this clone turned up a few times. This chain connects TRBV27 to TRBJ2-7; perhaps TRBD2 as D (6 bases). The V gene's germline CDR1 is MNHEY and CDR2 SMNVEV (reference sequence). This CDR3 is 14 amino acids long. The V and J ends lost 6 bases and 0 bases respectively, with 12 bases between them. The CDR3 reads CASSRDGSSYEQYF. The CDR3 DNA follows: TGTGCCAGCAGCAGGGACGGGAGCTCCTACGAGCAGTACTTC.

This chain connects TRBV18 to TRBJ2-7; TRBD1 matches at 9 bases. Germline assignment: CDR1 KGHSH and CDR2 LQKENI. J was trimmed by 2 bases and V by 8 bases; bases with no gene match: 7. This CDR3 contains 14 residues. The CDR3 reads CASRSTGGTYEQYF. The CDR3 DNA is TGTGCCAGCCGAAGTACAGGGGGCACCTACGAGCAGTACTTC.

The chain carries TRBV19 and TRBJ2-1; TRBD2 aligns across 11 bases. Germline CDR1 LNHDA, CDR2 SQIVND (reference sequence). V was pared by 6 bases and J by 7 bases, with 8 bases of the junction left unmatched. There are 15 residues in the CDR3. The CDR3 loop is CASSVGTSGRNEQFF. The CDR3 coding sequence is TGTGCCAGTAGCGTGGGGACTAGCGGCCGGAATGAGCAGTTCTTC.

The chain carries TRBV6-5 and TRBJ1-2; 9 bases are shared with TRBD1. The CDR3 sequence is 15 residues long. Germline values: CDR1 MNHEY, CDR2 SVGAGI. Germline trimming cut 6 bases from V and 3 bases from J; bases unmatched to any gene: 8. The CDR3 protein is CASSETGGNHYGYTF. CDR3 coding DNA: TGTGCCAGCAGCGAGACAGGGGGTAATCACTATGGCTACACCTTC.

This clone was recorded only once. The chain is built from TRBV27 and TRBJ2-5; D may be TRBD1 (6 bases). CDR3 size: 13 residues. Germline lookup yields CDR1 MNHEY and CDR2 SMNVEV (reference sequence). With 4 bases removed from V and 3 bases from J, the gap between germline ends came to 9 bases. CDR3 loop: CASSYYREETQYF. The CDR3, as DNA: TGTGCCAGCAGTTATTACAGGGAAGAGACCCAGTACTTC.

The chain is built from TRBV4-2 and TRBJ2-7, with TRBD1 matching 9 bases. Losses at the gene ends were 3 bases for V and 1 base for J; bases not matched to a gene: 7. This CDR3 is built from 16 residues. CDR1 is LGHNA, CDR2 YNFKEQ, per germline. The CDR3 sequence is CASSQLTGGGSYEQYF. In DNA form, the CDR3 reads TGTGCCAGCAGCCAGTTGACAGGGGGGGGTTCCTACGAGCAGTACTTC.